Shown below are 30 T cell receptor beta chains from a single sample sequenced in a study of blood T cell repertoires in COVID-19. Sequencing used immunoSEQ multiplex PCR; TCRdb keeps in-frame clones, though not all of them. The table includes about 400,000 clones, around 92% detected once. Sample: PBMCs or T cells enriched from blood (not recorded which). These receptors originate from a woman in her thirties who had recovered from COVID-19.

The chain links TRBV5-1 to TRBJ2-7; TRBD2 matches at 7 bases. Unmatched junction bases numbered 4, after V lost 4 bases and J lost 0 bases. This CDR3 spans 14 amino acids. CDR1 and CDR2 (germline): SGHRS, YFSETQ. The CDR3 DNA follows: TGCGCCAGCAGCCCCCTAGCGGACTCCTACGAGCAGTACTTC. It codes for CASSPLADSYEQYF.

This clone was counted a few times. CDR3: CSVAAVSGTSSDTYEQYF. For the CDR3, the DNA is TGCAGCGTTGCAGCAGTATCCGGGACTTCTTCGGATACCTACGAGCAGTACTTC. This chain uses TRBV29-1 with TRBJ2-7; maybe TRBD2 (6 bases). From germline, CDR1 is SQVTM and CDR2 ANQGSEA. Trimming shortened V by 4 bases and J by 2 bases, and 27 bases separated the two germline ends. The CDR3 loop spans 18 amino acids.

The chain recombines TRBV3-1 (or the pseudogene TRBV3-2) with TRBJ2-1; no definite D call. Germline CDR1 and CDR2: LGHDT and YNNKEL (reference sequence). The CDR3 spans 12 residues. Between the trimmed V and J ends, which lost 0 bases and 8 bases, there was a span of 5 bases. The CDR3 region has the DNA TGTGCCAGCAGCCAAGATCGGGATGAGCAGTTCTTC. This translates into CASSQDRDEQFF.

This clone was recorded only once. This sequence joins TRBV5-6 and TRBJ1-5; D is possibly TRBD1 (5 bases). The V gene lost 5 bases and the J gene lost 6 bases, with 12 bases spanning the gap. CDR3 length: 13 amino acids. CDR1 and CDR2 from the germline V gene are SGHDT and YYEEEE. The CDR3 protein is CASSPGVGQPQHF. The CDR3 nucleotides are TGTGCCAGCAGTCCGGGGGTTGGTCAGCCCCAGCATTTT.

This chain connects TRBV3-1 (or the pseudogene TRBV3-2) to TRBJ2-5, with D possibly TRBD2 on 5 matching bases. Germline values: CDR1 LGHDT, CDR2 YNNKEL (reference sequence). This CDR3 has 12 residues. Trimming cost V 5 bases and J 5 bases, with 9 bases left between them. The CDR3 here is CASSGLAETQYF. CDR3 DNA sequence: TGTGCCAGCAGCGGCTTAGCGGAGACCCAGTACTTC.

The chain recombines TRBV12-3 or TRBV12-4 with TRBJ1-2; a weak D match, TRBD1 (6 bases). V lost 2 bases and J 4 bases, leaving 8 bases between the germline ends. This CDR3 has 13 residues. The CDR3 loop reads CASSLQGRYGYTF. The CDR3 coding sequence is TGTGCCAGCAGTTTACAGGGGCGCTATGGCTACACCTTC.

The chain is built from TRBV18 and TRBJ1-2; 8 nucleotides match TRBD1. CDR1 KGHSH and CDR2 LQKENI come from the germline V gene. CDR3 size: 16 residues. V lost 3 bases, J lost 4 bases, and 10 bases stayed unmatched. Here the CDR3 reads CASSPTSDRVIYGYTF. The CDR3 region has the DNA TGTGCCAGCTCACCCACATCGGACAGGGTCATCTATGGCTACACCTTC.

The V call is TRBV29-1, the J call TRBJ2-7; 8 nucleotides match TRBD2. V shed 7 bases, J shed 0 bases, and the junction held 5 bases outside the gene matches. This CDR3 comprises 13 residues. Germline CDR1 reads SQVTM; CDR2 reads ANQGSEA. The CDR3 loop is CSALAGSSYEQYF. The CDR3 nucleotides read TGCAGCGCTTTAGCGGGGAGCTCCTACGAGCAGTACTTC.

J is TRBJ1-1 and V is TRBV3-1 (or the pseudogene TRBV3-2), with D possibly matching TRBD1 (5 bases). The V end lost 1 base, the J end lost 5 bases, and 11 bases lay between the germline ends. CDR3 length equals 14 residues. Looked up from germline, CDR1 is LGHDT and CDR2 is YNNKEL (reference sequence). The CDR3 DNA reads as TGTGCCAGCAGCCAAGCAGGGTGGGGAACTGAAGCTTTCTTT. This codes for CASSQAGWGTEAFF.

This clone was detected a few times. The rearrangement uses TRBV7-9 and TRBJ1-2, with TRBD1 matching over 7 bases. J was trimmed by 2 bases and V by 5 bases; bases with no gene match: 14. CDR3 length: 17 residues. The germline gives CDR1 SEHNR, CDR2 FQNEAQ (reference sequence). CDR3 amino acids: CASSPKGAGVANYGYTF. The CDR3 DNA reads as TGTGCCAGCAGCCCTAAGGGGGCAGGAGTCGCCAACTATGGCTACACCTTC.

The chain combines TRBV30 with TRBJ1-6; 7 positions agree with TRBD1. From germline, CDR1 is GTSNPN and CDR2 SVGIG (reference sequence). Unmatched junction bases numbered 4, after V lost 3 bases and J lost 8 bases. The CDR3 consists of 13 residues. The DNA for the CDR3 is TGTGCCTGGAGAGGGGACAGCGATTCACCCCTCCACTTT. It yields the protein CAWRGDSDSPLHF.

The chain combines TRBV29-1 with TRBJ2-1, with 7 bases that match TRBD1. V dropped 8 bases and J dropped 5; count of bases not matched to a gene: 6. This CDR3 is built from 12 residues. Germline V gives CDR1 SQVTM, CDR2 ANQGSEA. CDR3 coding DNA: TGCAGCCCCGGGACAGATCACAATGAGCAGTTCTTC. It is translated as CSPGTDHNEQFF.

The chain combines TRBV28 with TRBJ1-2, with a tentative D call TRBD1 (6 bases). Trimming cost V 6 bases and J 5 bases, with 19 bases left between them. The CDR3 is made up of 15 amino acids. Germline values: CDR1 MDHEN, CDR2 SYDVKM. The CDR3 loop reads CASRIDWDGTYGYTF. The CDR3 DNA sequence: TGTGCCAGCAGGATAGATTGGGACGGGACATATGGCTACACCTTC.

The V and J genes are TRBV7-3 and TRBJ2-1; TRBD2 matches at 13 bases. After removal of 5 bases from V and 6 bases from J, the junction contained 13 bases not matched to a gene. Germline assignment: CDR1 SGHTA and CDR2 FQGTGA. This CDR3 is built from 18 residues. The CDR3 loop is CASSPGTSGNSNLNEQFF. The DNA of the CDR3 is TGTGCCAGCAGCCCAGGGACTAGCGGGAATTCTAATCTCAATGAGCAGTTCTTC.

This sequence joins TRBV30 and TRBJ1-1, with no clear D. V was pared by 6 bases and J by 0 bases, with 11 bases between. The CDR3 consists of 13 residues. Germline CDR1 is GTSNPN and CDR2 is SVGIG (reference sequence). The CDR3: CACSTGLNTEAFF. DNA of the CDR3: TGTGCCTGCTCAACGGGTCTGAACACTGAAGCTTTCTTT.

The V and J genes are TRBV5-1 and TRBJ1-1, with D unclear. Germline loops: CDR1 SGHRS, CDR2 YFSETQ. CDR3 length: 14 residues. Trimming pared 2 bases from V and 5 bases from J, leaving 13 bases between. The CDR3 region has the DNA TGCGCCAGCAGCTTAGGCCTGGAGGGAACTGAAGCTTTCTTT. It encodes CASSLGLEGTEAFF.

Here the CDR3 DNA reads TGTGCCAGCAGCGACCCAAGTAGGGGTAACTATGGCTACACCTTC. This translates into CASSDPSRGNYGYTF. The chain links TRBV7-2 to TRBJ1-2, with D possibly TRBD1 on 5 matching bases. The CDR3 sequence is 15 residues long. CDR1 is SGHTA and CDR2 is FQGNSA in the germline V gene. Trimming took off 5 bases at V and 1 base at J, with 14 bases between the two ends.

The chain combines TRBV2 with TRBJ1-2; the D is unclear. Trimming pared 4 bases from V and 6 bases from J, leaving 6 bases between. This CDR3 has 11 residues. The germline V gene encodes CDR1 SNHLY and CDR2 FYNNEI. In nucleotides, the CDR3 is TGTGCCAGCAGTGCTCGGGATGGCTACACCTTC. As protein: CASSARDGYTF. Complete variable domain (other parts from reference TRBV2 and TRBJ1-2): EPEVTQTPSHQVTQMGQEVILRCVPISNHLYFYWYRQILGQKVEFLVSFYNNEISEKSEIFDDQFSVERPDGSNFTLKIRSTKLEDSAMYFCASSARDGYTFGSGTRLTVV.

This chain joins TRBV5-1 and TRBJ1-1; possibly TRBD1 for D (6 bases). The germline V gene has CDR1 SGHRS and CDR2 YFSETQ. The V end was cut by 3 bases, the J end by 8 bases, with 11 bases between. The CDR3 loop spans 12 amino acids. Here the CDR3 reads CASSSGAAEAFF. Here the CDR3 DNA reads TGCGCCAGCAGCTCAGGGGCAGCGGAAGCTTTCTTT. The full variable domain, completed using reference TRBV5-1 and TRBJ1-1, is KAGVTQTPRYLIKTRGQQVTLSCSPISGHRSVSWYQQTPGQGLQFLFEYFSETQRNKGNFPGRFSGRQFSNSRSEMNVSTLELGDSALYLCASSSGAAEAFFGQGTRLTVV.

The genes are TRBV18 and TRBJ1-5; D is unresolved. V was cut by 3 bases and J by 4 bases, with 13 bases left in between. The CDR3 sequence is 15 residues long. The germline V gene encodes CDR1 KGHSH and CDR2 LQKENI. In DNA, the CDR3 is TGTGCCAGCTCACCCGACACCAACCGGAATCAGCCCCAGCATTTT. This translates into CASSPDTNRNQPQHF.

The V and J genes are TRBV30 and TRBJ1-1, with a possible D match to TRBD1 (6 bases). The germline V and J ends were trimmed by 2 bases and 1 base, with 17 bases remaining between them. The CDR3 length is 16 residues. Germline CDR1 and CDR2: GTSNPN and SVGIG (reference sequence). For the CDR3, the DNA is TGTGCCTGGAGTCCGGGGGGCGTTTCTTGGAACACTGAAGCTTTCTTT. It specifies CAWSPGGVSWNTEAFF. The entire variable domain, with the rest obtained from reference TRBV30 and TRBJ1-1, is as follows: SQTIHQWPATLVQPVGSPLSLECTVEGTSNPNLYWYRQAAGRGLQLLFYSVGIGQISSEVPQNLSASRPQDRQFILSSKKLLLSDSGFYLCAWSPGGVSWNTEAFFGQGTRLTVV.

The V call is TRBV28, the J call TRBJ1-4; no clear D. CDR3 length equals 14 residues. Trimming cost V 8 bases and J 0 bases, with 10 bases left between them. Germline V CDR1 and CDR2: MDHEN, SYDVKM. This CDR3 is CASSSGSTNEKLFF. The CDR3 coding sequence is TGTGCCAGCTCTTCGGGTTCAACTAATGAAAAACTGTTTTTT.

The chain carries TRBV5-1 and TRBJ2-5, with TRBD1 as a possible D gene (6 bases). V was clipped by 3 bases and J by 4 bases, with 10 bases between them. This CDR3 is built from 13 residues. Germline lookup yields CDR1 SGHRS and CDR2 YFSETQ. Written as DNA, the CDR3 is TGCGCCAGCAGCTCGGACAGTCGAGAGACCCAGTACTTC. It is translated as CASSSDSRETQYF.

The chain recombines TRBV5-1 with TRBJ1-1; 7 nucleotides line up with TRBD1. V trimming: 4 bases; J trimming: 4 bases; junction bases outside the gene matches: 7. Germline V gene data show CDR1 as SGHRS and CDR2 as YFSETQ. The CDR3 length is 14 residues. CDR3 sequence: CASSRQGRSTEAFF. Written as DNA, the CDR3 is TGCGCCAGCAGCCGACAGGGTCGGAGCACTGAAGCTTTCTTT.

The rearrangement joins TRBV9 to TRBJ1-1, with D perhaps matching TRBD1 (5 bases). V was clipped by 0 bases and J by 4 bases, with 13 bases between them. The germline V gene has CDR1 SGDLS and CDR2 YYNGEE. The CDR3 has 15 residues. The CDR3 loop is CASSVDGRRGTEAFF. CDR3 DNA sequence: TGTGCCAGCAGCGTAGATGGCAGGAGGGGCACTGAAGCTTTCTTT.

The chain carries TRBV18 and TRBJ1-2; TRBD1 aligns across 9 bases. J gave up 4 bases and V 4 bases, and 16 bases lay outside the gene matches. The CDR3 is made up of 18 amino acids. Germline V CDR1 and CDR2: KGHSH, LQKENI. CDR3 amino acids: CASSLYTPGQGLSYGYTF. The DNA for the CDR3 is TGTGCCAGCTCACTATACACTCCGGGACAGGGATTATCCTATGGCTACACCTTC.

This chain connects TRBV12-5 to TRBJ2-7, with 7 bases lining up with TRBD1. Germline lookup yields CDR1 LGHNT and CDR2 FRNRAP. The CDR3 is 12 amino acids. V lost 6 bases and J lost 4; bases outside the gene matches: 3. CDR3 coding DNA: TGTGCTAGTGGGAACAGGGGTTACGAGCAGTACTTC. Its protein is CASGNRGYEQYF.

The chain has TRBV2 and TRBJ2-7; tentative D call: TRBD1 (6 bases). The V gene's germline CDR1 is SNHLY and CDR2 FYNNEI. CDR3 size: 14 residues. Trimming pared 7 bases from V and 3 bases from J, leaving 16 bases between. This chain's CDR3 is CASTQTGTSYEQYF. The CDR3 coding sequence is TGTGCCAGCACTCAAACCGGGACAAGCTACGAGCAGTACTTC.

The CDR3 nucleotides are TGTGCCAGCAACCAGGGACAGGGGGATTCACCCCTCCACTTT. Amino acid sequence: CASNQGQGDSPLHF. The V gene is TRBV6-5, the J gene TRBJ1-6, with TRBD1 matching over 11 bases. Germline lookup yields CDR1 MNHEY and CDR2 SVGAGI. CDR3 length: 14 amino acids. The V and J ends lost 7 bases and 8 bases, in that order; junction bases with no gene match: 4.

V usage is TRBV5-4 and J usage is TRBJ2-5; D is unresolved. Germline V gene lookup returns CDR1 SGHNT and CDR2 YYREEE (reference sequence). The CDR3 covers 13 residues. Trimming stripped 7 bases from V and 4 bases from J, with 14 bases between. The CDR3 sequence is CASSPTGSETQYF. CDR3 nucleotide sequence: TGTGCCAGCTCTCCGACGGGTTCAGAGACCCAGTACTTC. The whole variable domain, remainder taken from reference TRBV5-4 and TRBJ2-5, is ETGVTQSPTHLIKTRGQQVTLRCSSQSGHNTVSWYQQALGQGPQFIFQYYREEENGRGNFPPRFSGLQFPNYSSELNVNALELDDSALYLCASSPTGSETQYFGPGTRLLVL.